What follows are 15 T cell receptor beta chains derived from one specimen sequenced in a study of blood T cell repertoires in COVID-19. The protocol was immunoSEQ multiplex PCR, while the TCRdb copy is restricted to in-frame clones and leaves out a portion. The profile shows 190,000 or so clones, around 87% of them singletons. Sequencing used peripheral blood. The receptors come from a woman aged 18-29 years who had recovered from COVID-19.

The chain uses TRBV9 and TRBJ1-1, with D unresolved. Germline V CDR1 and CDR2: SGDLS, YYNGEE. The germline V and J ends were trimmed by 0 bases and 4 bases, with 10 bases remaining between them. CDR3 size: 14 residues. CDR3 coding DNA: TGTGCCAGCAGCGTAGCGATGGTCGGCACTGAAGCTTTCTTT. Its translation: CASSVAMVGTEAFF.

The chain links TRBV18 to TRBJ1-2, with 11 bases aligning to TRBD1. Looked up from germline, CDR1 is KGHSH and CDR2 is LQKENI. The trim removed 2 bases at V and 4 bases at J, leaving 3 bases unmatched. The CDR3 is made up of 15 amino acids. CDR3 amino acids: CASSPGTGGSYGYTF. The DNA of the CDR3 is TGTGCCAGCTCACCAGGGACAGGGGGGTCCTATGGCTACACCTTC. Full variable domain (rest looked up from reference TRBV18 and TRBJ1-2): NAGVMQNPRHLVRRRGQEARLRCSPMKGHSHVYWYRQLPEEGLKFMVYLQKENIIDESGMPKERFSAEFPKEGPSILRIQQVVRGDSAAYFCASSPGTGGSYGYTFGSGTRLTVV.

As concerns this clone: Mismatch with germline at one junction end may stem from a read error. The rearrangement links TRBV2 to TRBJ2-1; tentative D call: TRBD2 (6 bases). CDR3 length equals 13 residues. The germline V gene encodes CDR1 SNHLY and CDR2 FYNNEI. CDR3 sequence: CASSRDSNNEQFF. CDR3 coding DNA: TGTGCCAGCAGTAGGGACTCCAACAATGAGCAGTTCTTC.

The chain is built from TRBV7-2 and TRBJ2-3, with 12 bases aligning to TRBD1. The germline CDR1 and CDR2 sequences are SGHTA and FQGNSA. The CDR3 runs 17 residues. J was trimmed by 3 bases and V by 4 bases; bases with no gene match: 8. In DNA, the CDR3 is TGTGCCAGCAGCTCCTCGCGGGGACAGGGGGCGACAGATACGCAGTATTTT. It yields the protein CASSSSRGQGATDTQYF.

This clone is a singleton in its sample. This sequence joins TRBV5-1 and TRBJ2-5, with D possibly matching TRBD2 (5 bases). Trimming removed 4 bases at V and 0 bases at J, with 10 bases between. The CDR3 runs to 14 residues. Germline-derived CDR1 and CDR2 are SGHRS and YFSETQ. Here the CDR3 reads CASSIRGYQETQYF. CDR3 in DNA: TGCGCCAGCAGCATAAGAGGGTACCAAGAGACCCAGTACTTC.

This clone was detected once. The chain uses TRBV6-2 or TRBV6-3 and TRBJ1-1, with 9 nucleotides matching TRBD1. Germline CDR1 and CDR2: MNHEY and SVGEGT. V lost 0 bases, J lost 1 base, and 3 bases stayed unmatched. This CDR3 spans 16 amino acids. CDR3 region: CASSYSTGQGNTEAFF. The CDR3 bases are TGTGCCAGCAGTTACTCGACGGGACAGGGGAACACTGAAGCTTTCTTT.

This clone has just one count. The V call is TRBV18, the J call TRBJ1-2, with TRBD1 identical over 10 bases. Per the germline V gene, CDR1 is KGHSH and CDR2 is LQKENI. The V gene end was trimmed by 4 bases and the J gene end by 0 bases; junction bases not matched to a gene: 8. There are 17 residues in the CDR3. The CDR3: CASSQTGTGASNYGYTF. CDR3 DNA sequence: TGTGCCAGCTCACAGACCGGGACAGGGGCGTCTAACTATGGCTACACCTTC.

This clone is a singleton in its sample. The chain combines TRBV11-3 with TRBJ2-7; no clear D. Germline V gene sequence: CDR1 SGHNT, CDR2 YENEEA. The CDR3 is 14 residues long. V was trimmed by 5 bases and J by 2 bases, leaving 13 bases between them. CDR3 DNA sequence: TGTGCCAGCAGCCCCCATTGGCAAGCCTACGAGCAGTACGTC. Translating it yields CASSPHWQAYEQYV.

To note about this clone: This same CDR3 is encoded by further DNA sequences in the sample. V usage is TRBV4-1 and J usage is TRBJ1-2; weak D call: TRBD1 (5 bases). The V end lost 5 bases, the J end lost 4 bases, and 17 bases lay between the germline ends. Per germline, CDR1 MGHRA and CDR2 YSYEKL. The CDR3 length is 15 residues. The CDR3 is CASSTRDGSFYGYTF. The CDR3 nucleotides are TGCGCCAGCAGCACGCGGGACGGTTCCTTCTATGGCTACACCTTC.

The chain employs TRBV16 and TRBJ1-2; D unclear. V was trimmed by 3 bases and J by 0 bases, leaving 8 bases between them. The CDR3 contains 14 residues. Germline V gene sequence: CDR1 KGHSY, CDR2 FQNENV. The CDR3 DNA reads TGTGCCAGCAGCCAGACTCAAGCTAACTATGGCTACACCTTC. This sequence encodes CASSQTQANYGYTF.

The V call is TRBV19, the J call TRBJ2-2; 8 positions match TRBD1. V was clipped by 0 bases and J by 7 bases; unmatched bases: 19. The CDR3 loop spans 20 amino acids. Per germline, CDR1 LNHDA and CDR2 SQIVND (reference sequence). The CDR3, as DNA: TGTGCCAGTAGTATAGAGGTCCGGGGAGGACAGGGACGCACGCACGGGGAGCTGTTTTTT. Protein: CASSIEVRGGQGRTHGELFF. The variable domain in full, completed from reference TRBV19 and TRBJ2-2, reads DGGITQSPKYLFRKEGQNVTLSCEQNLNHDAMYWYRQDPGQGLRLIYYSQIVNDFQKGDIAEGYSVSREKKESFPLTVTSAQKNPTAFYLCASSIEVRGGQGRTHGELFFGEGSRLTVL.

The chain links TRBV11-2 to TRBJ2-2; no clear D gene. The CDR3 totals 16 residues. Per germline, CDR1 SGHAT and CDR2 FQNNGV. V was cut by 1 base and J by 3 bases, with 12 bases left in between. For the CDR3, the DNA is TGTGCCAGCAGCTTAGTGAGCCTAGTTTACACCGGGGAGCTGTTTTTT. It is translated as CASSLVSLVYTGELFF.

The V gene is TRBV19, the J gene TRBJ2-1; TRBD2 matches 11 bases. Germline values: CDR1 LNHDA, CDR2 SQIVND (reference sequence). This CDR3 contains 14 residues. Trimming removed 1 base from V and 9 bases from J; junction bases left unmatched: 2. CDR3 DNA sequence: TGTGCCAGTAGTATAGTAGCGGGGGGGTTTGAGCAGTTCTTC. It is translated as CASSIVAGGFEQFF.

The chain has TRBV2 and TRBJ1-5; TRBD1 is a possible D gene (6 bases). Trimming took off 7 bases at V and 0 bases at J, with 16 bases between the two ends. Germline V gene sequence: CDR1 SNHLY, CDR2 FYNNEI. The CDR3 has 16 residues. The CDR3 region is CASTISRTDSNQPQHF. CDR3 DNA sequence: TGTGCCAGCACTATTTCGCGGACAGATAGCAATCAGCCCCAGCATTTT.

The chain is built from TRBV9 and TRBJ2-1; 9 bases align to TRBD2. The CDR3 is made up of 14 amino acids. Germline CDR1 reads SGDLS; CDR2 reads YYNGEE. J lost 6 bases, V lost 2 bases, and 3 bases had no gene match. The CDR3 nucleotides are TGTGCCAGCAGCGTTGCTAGCGGGGCCAATGAGCAGTTCTTC. Its protein product is CASSVASGANEQFF.